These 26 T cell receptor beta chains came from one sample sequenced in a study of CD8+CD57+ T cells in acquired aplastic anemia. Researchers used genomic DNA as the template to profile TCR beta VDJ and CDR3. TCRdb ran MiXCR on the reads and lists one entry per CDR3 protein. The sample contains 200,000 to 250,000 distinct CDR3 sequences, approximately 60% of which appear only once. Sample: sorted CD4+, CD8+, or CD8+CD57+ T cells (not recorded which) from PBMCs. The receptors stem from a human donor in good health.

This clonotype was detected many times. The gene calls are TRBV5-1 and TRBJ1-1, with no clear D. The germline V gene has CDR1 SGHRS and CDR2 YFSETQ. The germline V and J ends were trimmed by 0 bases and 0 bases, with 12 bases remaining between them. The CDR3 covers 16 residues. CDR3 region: CASSLVWDPVNTEAFF. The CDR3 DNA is TGCGCCAGCAGCTTGGTGTGGGATCCGGTGAACACTGAAGCTTTCTTT.

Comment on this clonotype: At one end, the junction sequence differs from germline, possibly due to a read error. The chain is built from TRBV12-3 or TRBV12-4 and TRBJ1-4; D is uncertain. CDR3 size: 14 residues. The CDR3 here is CASSLGTTNEKLFF. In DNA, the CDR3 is TGTGCCAGCAGCTTAGGTACAACTAATGAAAAACTGTTTTTT.

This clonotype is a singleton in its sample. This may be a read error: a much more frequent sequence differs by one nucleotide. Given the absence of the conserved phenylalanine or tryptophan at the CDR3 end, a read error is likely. The CDR3 DNA sequence: TGTGCCAGCAGCCAAGATTGGACAGATGGCTACACCCTC. Translated: CASSQDWTDGYTL. The chain links TRBV3-1 to TRBJ1-2; tentative D call: TRBD1 (6 bases). V was shortened by 0 bases and J by 6 bases, with 8 bases between the two germline ends. The CDR3 totals 13 residues. Per germline, CDR1 LGHDT and CDR2 YNNKEL (reference sequence).

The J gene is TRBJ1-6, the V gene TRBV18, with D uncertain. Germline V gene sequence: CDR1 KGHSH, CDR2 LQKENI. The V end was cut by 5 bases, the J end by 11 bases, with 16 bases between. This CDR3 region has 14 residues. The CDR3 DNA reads TGTGCCAGCTCATTCGACGGATTCTTGGCACCCCTCCACTTT. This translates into CASSFDGFLAPLHF.

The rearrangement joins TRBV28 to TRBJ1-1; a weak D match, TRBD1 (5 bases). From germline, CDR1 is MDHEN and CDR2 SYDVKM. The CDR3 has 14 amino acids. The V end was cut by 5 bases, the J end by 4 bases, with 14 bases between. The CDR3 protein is CASSDAGGATEAFF. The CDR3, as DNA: TGTGCCAGCAGTGACGCCGGAGGGGCCACTGAAGCTTTCTTT. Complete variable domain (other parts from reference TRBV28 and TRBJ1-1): DVKVTQSSRYLVKRTGEKVFLECVQDMDHENMFWYRQDPGLGLRLIYFSYDVKMKEKGDIPEGYSVSREKKERFSLILESASTNQTSMYLCASSDAGGATEAFFGQGTRLTVV.

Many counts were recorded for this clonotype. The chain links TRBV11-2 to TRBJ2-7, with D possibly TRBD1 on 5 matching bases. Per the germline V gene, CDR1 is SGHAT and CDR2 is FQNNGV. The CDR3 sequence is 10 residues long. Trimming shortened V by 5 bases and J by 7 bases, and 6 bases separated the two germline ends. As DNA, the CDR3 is TGTGCCAGCAGCAGGGGTGAGCAGTACTTC. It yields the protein CASSRGEQYF.

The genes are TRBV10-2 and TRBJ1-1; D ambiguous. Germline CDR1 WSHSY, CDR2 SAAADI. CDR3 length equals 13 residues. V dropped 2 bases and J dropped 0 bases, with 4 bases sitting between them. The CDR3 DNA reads TGCGCCAGCAGTGAGGACATGAACACTGAAGCTTTCTTT. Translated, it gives CASSEDMNTEAFF.

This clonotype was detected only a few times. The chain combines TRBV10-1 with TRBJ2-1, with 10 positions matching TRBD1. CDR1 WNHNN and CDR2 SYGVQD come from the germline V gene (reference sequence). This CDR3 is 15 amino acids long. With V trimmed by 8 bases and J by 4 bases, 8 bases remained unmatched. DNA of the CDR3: TGCGCCAGCCCGACGTGGGACAGGGGTTACAATGAGCAGTTCTTC. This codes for CASPTWDRGYNEQFF.

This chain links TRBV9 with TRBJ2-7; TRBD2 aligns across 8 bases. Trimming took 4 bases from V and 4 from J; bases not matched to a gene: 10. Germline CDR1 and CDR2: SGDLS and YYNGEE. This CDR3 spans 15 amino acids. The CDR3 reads CASSTRAGERYEQYF. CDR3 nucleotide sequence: TGTGCCAGCAGCACACGAGCGGGGGAAAGATACGAGCAGTACTTC.

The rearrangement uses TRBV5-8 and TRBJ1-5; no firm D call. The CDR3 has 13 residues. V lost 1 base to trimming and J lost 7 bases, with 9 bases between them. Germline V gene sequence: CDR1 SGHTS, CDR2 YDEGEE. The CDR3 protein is CASSLWTGQPQHF. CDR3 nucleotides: TGTGCCAGCAGCTTGTGGACTGGCCAGCCCCAGCATTTT. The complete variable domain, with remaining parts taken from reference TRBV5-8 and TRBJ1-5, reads EAGVTQSPTHLIKTRGQQATLRCSPISGHTSVYWYQQALGLGLQFLLWYDEGEERNRGNFPPRFSGRQFPNYSSELNVNALELEDSALYLCASSLWTGQPQHFGDGTRLSIL.

As DNA, the CDR3 is TGTGCCACCAGCAGAGATTTTGTAAACGACACCTTC. This encodes CATSRDFVNDTF. The chain uses TRBV15 and TRBJ1-2; no reliable D call. The CDR3 spans 12 residues. Per germline, CDR1 LNHNV and CDR2 YYDKDF (reference sequence). The V end lost 0 bases, the J end lost 12 bases, and 11 bases lay between the germline ends.

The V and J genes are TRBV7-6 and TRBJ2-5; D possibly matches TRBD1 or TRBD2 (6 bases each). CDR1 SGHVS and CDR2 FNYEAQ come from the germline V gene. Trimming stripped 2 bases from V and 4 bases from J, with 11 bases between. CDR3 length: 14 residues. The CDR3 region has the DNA TGTGCCAGCAGCTTACTCCGGGGGCGAGAGACCCAGTACTTC. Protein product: CASSLLRGRETQYF.

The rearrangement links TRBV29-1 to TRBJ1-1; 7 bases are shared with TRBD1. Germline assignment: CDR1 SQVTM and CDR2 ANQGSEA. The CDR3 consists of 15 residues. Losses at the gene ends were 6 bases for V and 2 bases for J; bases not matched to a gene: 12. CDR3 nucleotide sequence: TGCAGCGTGGGGGACAGCAACTCTGGAAACACTGAAGCTTTCTTT. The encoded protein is CSVGDSNSGNTEAFF.

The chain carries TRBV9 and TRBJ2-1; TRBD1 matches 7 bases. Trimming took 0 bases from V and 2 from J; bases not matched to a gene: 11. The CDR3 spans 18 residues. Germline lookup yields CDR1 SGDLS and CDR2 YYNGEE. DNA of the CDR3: TGTGCCAGCAGCGTAGGTGACAGGGCTGATACTGCCTACAATGAGCAGTTCTTC. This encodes CASSVGDRADTAYNEQFF.

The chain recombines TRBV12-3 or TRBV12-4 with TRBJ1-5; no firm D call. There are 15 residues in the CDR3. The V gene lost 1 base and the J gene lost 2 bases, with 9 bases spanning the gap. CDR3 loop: CASSLGGSGNQPQHF. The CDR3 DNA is TGTGCCAGCAGTTTAGGGGGTAGTGGCAATCAGCCCCAGCATTTT.

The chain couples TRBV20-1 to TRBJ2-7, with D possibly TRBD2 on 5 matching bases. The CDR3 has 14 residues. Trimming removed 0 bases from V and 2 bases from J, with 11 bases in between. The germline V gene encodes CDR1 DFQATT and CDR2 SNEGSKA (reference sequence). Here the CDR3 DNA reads TGCAGTGCTAGAGATCTTGTCGGGGCCTACGAGCAGTACTTC. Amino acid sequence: CSARDLVGAYEQYF.

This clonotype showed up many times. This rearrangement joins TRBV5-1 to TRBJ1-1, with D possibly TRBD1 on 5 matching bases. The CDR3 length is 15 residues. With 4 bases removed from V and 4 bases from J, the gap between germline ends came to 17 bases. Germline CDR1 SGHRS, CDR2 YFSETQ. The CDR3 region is CASSTMGGSSTEAFF. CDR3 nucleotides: TGCGCCAGCAGCACGATGGGGGGGAGTAGCACTGAAGCTTTCTTT.

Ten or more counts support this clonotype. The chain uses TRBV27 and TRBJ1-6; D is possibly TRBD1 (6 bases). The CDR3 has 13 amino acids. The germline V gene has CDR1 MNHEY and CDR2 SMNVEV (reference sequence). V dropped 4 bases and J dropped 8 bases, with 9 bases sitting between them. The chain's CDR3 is CASSWRGYSPLHF. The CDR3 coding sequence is TGTGCCAGCAGTTGGAGGGGGTATTCACCCCTCCACTTT.

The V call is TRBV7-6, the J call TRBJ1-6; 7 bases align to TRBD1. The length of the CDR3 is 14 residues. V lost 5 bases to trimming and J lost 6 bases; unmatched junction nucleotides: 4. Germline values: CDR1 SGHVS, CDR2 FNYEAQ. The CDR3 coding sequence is TGTGCCAGCAGCCCGGGACAGTCTAATTCACCCCTCCACTTT. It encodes CASSPGQSNSPLHF. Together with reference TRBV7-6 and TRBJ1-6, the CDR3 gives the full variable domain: GAGVSQSPRYKVTKRGQDVALRCDPISGHVSLYWYRQALGQGPEFLTYFNYEAQQDKSGLPNDRFSAERPEGSISTLTIQRTEQRDSAMYRCASSPGQSNSPLHFGNGTRLTVT.

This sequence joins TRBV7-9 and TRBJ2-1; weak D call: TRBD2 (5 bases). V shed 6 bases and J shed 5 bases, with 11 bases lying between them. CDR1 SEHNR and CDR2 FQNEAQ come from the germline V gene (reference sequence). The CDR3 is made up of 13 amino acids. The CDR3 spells CASRSRTHNEQFF. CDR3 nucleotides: TGTGCCAGCAGGTCGAGGACTCACAATGAGCAGTTCTTC.

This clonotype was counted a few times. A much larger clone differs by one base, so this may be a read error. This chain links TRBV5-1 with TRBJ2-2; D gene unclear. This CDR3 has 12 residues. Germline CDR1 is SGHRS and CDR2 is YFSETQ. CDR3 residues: CAGSPRAGELFF. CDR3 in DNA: TGCGCCGGCAGCCCTCGGGCCGGGGAGCTGTTTTTT.

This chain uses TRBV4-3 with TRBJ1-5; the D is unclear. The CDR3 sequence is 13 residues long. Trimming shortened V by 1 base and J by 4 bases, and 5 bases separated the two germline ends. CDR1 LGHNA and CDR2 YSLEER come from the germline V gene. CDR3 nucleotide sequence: TGCGCCAGCAGCCAAGGCAGAAATCAGCCCCAGCATTTT. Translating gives CASSQGRNQPQHF.

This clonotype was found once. CDR3: CASSYSTGKEKLFF. For the CDR3, the DNA is TGTGCCAGCAGTTACTCGACAGGGAAAGAAAAACTGTTTTTT. The V and J genes are TRBV6-5 and TRBJ1-4; 7 bases agree with TRBD1. With 0 bases clipped from V and 8 bases from J, the junction kept 3 bases outside the gene matches. Germline V CDR1 and CDR2: MNHEY, SVGAGI. The CDR3 is 14 amino acids.

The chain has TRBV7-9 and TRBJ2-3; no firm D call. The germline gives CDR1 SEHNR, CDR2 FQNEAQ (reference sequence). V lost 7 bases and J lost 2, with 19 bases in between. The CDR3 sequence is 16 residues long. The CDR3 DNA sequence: TGTGCCAGCATGGGTACGGGTTTCTTAAACACAGATACGCAGTATTTT. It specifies CASMGTGFLNTDTQYF.

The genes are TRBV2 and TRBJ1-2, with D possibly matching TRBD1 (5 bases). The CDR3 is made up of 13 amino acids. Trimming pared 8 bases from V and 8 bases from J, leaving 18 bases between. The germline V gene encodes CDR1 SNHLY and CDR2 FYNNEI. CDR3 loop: CASGNRRDVGYTF. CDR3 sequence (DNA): TGTGCCAGCGGAAACAGACGGGACGTCGGCTACACCTTC.

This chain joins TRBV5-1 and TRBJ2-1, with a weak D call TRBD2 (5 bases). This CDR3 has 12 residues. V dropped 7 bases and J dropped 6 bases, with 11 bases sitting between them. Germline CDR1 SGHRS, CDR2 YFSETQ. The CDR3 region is CASDFGVNEQFF. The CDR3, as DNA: TGCGCCAGCGACTTCGGGGTCAATGAGCAGTTCTTC. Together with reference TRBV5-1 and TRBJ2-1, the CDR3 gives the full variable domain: KAGVTQTPRYLIKTRGQQVTLSCSPISGHRSVSWYQQTPGQGLQFLFEYFSETQRNKGNFPGRFSGRQFSNSRSEMNVSTLELGDSALYLCASDFGVNEQFFGPGTRLTVL.